These T cell receptor beta chains were read from a single sample in a study of CD8+ T cells in alopecia areata. Method: immunoSEQ multiplex PCR; TCRdb's copy keeps in-frame clones and lacks some. The sample contains hundreds of thousands of clones, roughly 64% of which appear only once. Here the sequenced sample was CD4+ T cells sorted from blood, taken at week 24, from a patient treated with tofacitinib. These TCRs come from a human donor with alopecia areata. Each CDR3 is given with its conserved first and last residue. D genes are given only for firm matches. Size values are once, few and many counts, or a class for expanded clones, and some rows have none.

V	D	size	J	CDR3	DNA
TRBV29-1	NA	NA	TRBJ2-5	CSVKDRTQETQYF	TGCAGCGTGAAGGACAGAACCCAAGAGACCCAGTACTTC
TRBV5-6	TRBD2	few	TRBJ2-4	CASSRRTGGLAKNIQYF	TGTGCCAGCAGCCGCCGTACGGGAGGGCTGGCCAAAAACATTCAGTACTTC
TRBV5-1	NA	NA	TRBJ2-1	CASSSNKAGANEQFF	TGCGCCAGCAGCTCCAATAAGGCAGGGGCCAATGAGCAGTTCTTC
TRBV7-6	NA	NA	TRBJ2-6	CASSFTGSSGANVLTF	TGTGCCAGCAGCTTCACAGGGAGTTCTGGGGCCAACGTCCTGACTTTC
TRBV30	NA	NA	TRBJ1-1	CAWSVRGEAFF	TGTGCCTGGAGTGTACGCGGTGAAGCTTTCTTT
TRBV29-1	NA	few	TRBJ1-3	CSVEKGGENTIYF	TGCAGCGTTGAGAAGGGAGGTGAAAACACCATATATTTT
TRBV6-6	NA	NA	TRBJ2-7	CASSYGGTSYEQYF	TGTGCCAGCAGTTACGGTGGGACCTCCTACGAGCAGTACTTC
TRBV6-5	NA	NA	TRBJ1-5	CASRKYSRPNQPQHF	TGTGCCAGCAGAAAGTACTCCCGCCCCAATCAGCCCCAGCATTTT
TRBV9	NA	once	TRBJ2-7	CASSGTSQSWAEQYF	TGTGCCAGCAGCGGAACTAGTCAGAGTTGGGCCGAGCAGTACTTC
TRBV18	TRBD1	NA	TRBJ1-2	CASSPGTAHGYTF	TGTGCCAGCTCACCGGGGACAGCCCATGGCTACACCTTC
TRBV15	NA	NA	TRBJ1-1	CATSRDPQEKAFF	TGTGCCACCAGCAGAGATCCACAGGAGAAGGCTTTCTTT
TRBV30	NA	NA	TRBJ2-5	CAWNPGTSQETQYF	TGTGCCTGGAATCCCGGGACCTCCCAGGAGACCCAGTACTTC
TRBV11-2	NA	NA	TRBJ2-5	CASSLQRETQYF	TGTGCCAGCAGCTTACAGCGAGAAACCCAGTACTTC
TRBV18	NA	NA	TRBJ1-2	CASSPPTDYGYTF	TGTGCCAGCTCACCACCGACAGACTATGGCTACACCTTC
TRBV7-2	NA	few	TRBJ1-2	CASSFKVIAGANYGYTF	TGTGCCAGCAGCTTTAAGGTCATAGCAGGGGCTAACTATGGCTACACCTTC
TRBV25-1	NA	once	TRBJ1-1	CASSEYGSRPTEAFF	TGTGCCAGCAGTGAATATGGGAGCAGACCAACTGAAGCTTTCTTT
TRBV11-2	NA	NA	TRBJ2-5	CASSSQRETQYF	TGTGCCAGCAGCTCACAAAGGGAGACCCAGTACTTC
TRBV11-1	TRBD2	NA	TRBJ2-1	CASSFLLAGGPGLYNEQFF	TGTGCCAGCAGCTTTCTTCTAGCGGGGGGGCCTGGCCTTTACAATGAGCAGTTCTTC
TRBV7-3	NA	NA	TRBJ2-2	CASRRDTGTGELFF	TGTGCCAGCAGGAGGGACACTGGCACCGGGGAGCTGTTTTTT
TRBV4-1	NA	NA	TRBJ1-6	CASSPPTGDSPLHF	TGCGCCAGCAGCCCCCCGACGGGGGATTCACCCCTCCACTTT